This T cell receptor (beta chain) is from a study of blood T cell repertoires in COVID-19. Seattle's enrolled individuals joined amid active infection and were then monitored longitudinally. This CDR3 has 13 residues. CDR1 and CDR2 from the germline V gene are SGHVS and FQNEAQ. V shed 0 bases and J shed 10 bases, with 11 bases lying between them. Method: immunoSEQ multiplex PCR; TCRdb's copy keeps in-frame clones and lacks some. The sample includes fewer than 350,000 clones, about 91% of them seen just once. Sequencing was performed on peripheral blood. This rearrangement joins TRBV7-8 to TRBJ2-3, with a tentative D call TRBD2 (6 bases). The receptor's source is a woman in her 30s with COVID-19, enrolled during active disease. The CDR3 DNA reads as TGTGCCAGCAGCTTAGCCGGGGGACCCTCGCAGTATTTT. It codes for CASSLAGGPSQYF. Using reference TRBV7-8 and TRBJ2-3 for the parts outside the CDR3, the full variable domain is GAGVSQSPRYKVAKRGQDVALRCDPISGHVSLFWYQQALGQGPEFLTYFQNEAQLDKSGLPSDRFFAERPEGSVSTLKIQRTQQEDSAVYLCASSLAGGPSQYFGPGTRLTVL.